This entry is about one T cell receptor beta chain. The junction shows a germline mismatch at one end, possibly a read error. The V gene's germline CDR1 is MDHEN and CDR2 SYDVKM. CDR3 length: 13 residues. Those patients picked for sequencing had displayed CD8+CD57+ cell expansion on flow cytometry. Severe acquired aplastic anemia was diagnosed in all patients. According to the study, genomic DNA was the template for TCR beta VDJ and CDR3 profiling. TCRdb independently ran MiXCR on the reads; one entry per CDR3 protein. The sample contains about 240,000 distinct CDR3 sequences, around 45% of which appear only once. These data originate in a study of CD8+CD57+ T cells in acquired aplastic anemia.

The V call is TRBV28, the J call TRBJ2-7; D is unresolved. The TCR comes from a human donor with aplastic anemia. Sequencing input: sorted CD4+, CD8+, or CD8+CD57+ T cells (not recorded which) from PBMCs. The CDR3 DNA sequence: TGTGCCAGCAGTCCCCGAATGGTCTACGAGCGGTACTTC. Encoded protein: CASSPRMVYERYF. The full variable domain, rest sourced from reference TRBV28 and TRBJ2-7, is DVKVTQSSRYLVKRTGEKVFLECVQDMDHENMFWYRQDPGLGLRLIYFSYDVKMKEKGDIPEGYSVSREKKERFSLILESASTNQTSMYLCASSPRMVYERYFGPGTRLTVT.